This TCR beta chain was sequenced for a study of T cell responses to AZD1222 COVID-19 vaccine. Profiled with immunoSEQ multiplex PCR; TCRdb holds only in-frame clones, not every one. The sample carries 100,000 or so clones, 80% to 90% recorded once. The CDR3 is 13 amino acids. The germline V gene has CDR1 MNHEY and CDR2 SVGEGT. The trim removed 4 bases at V and 7 bases at J, leaving 6 bases unmatched. The table lists this clone with a count of one. This chain connects TRBV6-2 or TRBV6-3 to TRBJ1-2; TRBD1 matches 7 bases. The TCR originated in an adult who received the AZD1222 COVID-19 vaccine. Sample: peripheral blood, taken 28 days after the second AZD1222 dose. The CDR3 DNA reads TGTGCCAGCAGTTCACAGACAGGGACTGGCTACACCTTC. Translating gives CASSSQTGTGYTF.